This record concerns one TCR beta chain sequence. Antigen: not known. 13 Jbeta primers and 60 Vbeta primers were used for the PCR. Assay used: immunoSEQ multiplex PCR; TCRdb lists only in-frame clones, some missing. The repertoire includes 100,000 to 150,000 clones, around 75% of them detected once, and approximately 9.1% sits in the top ten. Germline CDR1 SNHLY, CDR2 FYNNEI. This CDR3 is 15 amino acids long. V lost 5 bases and J 0 bases, leaving 13 bases between the germline ends. This entry comes from a study of cytomegalovirus exposure and HLA in healthy donors. Broader study findings: Near-uniform donor sequencing depth was presumed by presence/absence analyses. The authors later found most CMV-associated TCR beta chains appeared HLA-restricted.

Nominal health characterized the donors when sampled, though unrecorded immune exposures were likely. The origin of this receptor is a woman between 50 and 59 years old in good health and CMV-seropositive. Material for sequencing was PBMCs. The chain carries TRBV2 and TRBJ1-1, with D possibly being TRBD1 (5 bases). The CDR3 nucleotides are TGTGCCAGCAGTCCGGGGGGACCGCTGAACACTGAAGCTTTCTTT. Protein: CASSPGGPLNTEAFF.